The rows below give T cell receptor beta chains drawn from one sample of a study of blood T cell repertoires in COVID-19. The assay was immunoSEQ multiplex PCR, and TCRdb's table has in-frame clones only and misses some. This sample has about 250,000 clones, with roughly 90% found just once. Sequencing used peripheral blood. The receptor set was obtained from a woman in her sixties or seventies with COVID-19, enrolled during active disease. The CDR3 runs from the conserved cysteine through the conserved F or W. D genes are given only for firm matches. Clone sizes are given selectively: once, few, many, or a class where the clone is expanded.

size	V	D	J	CDR3	DNA
NA	TRBV6-5	NA	TRBJ1-1	CASSLGLQDTEAFF	TGTGCCAGCAGTTTGGGGCTACAGGACACTGAAGCTTTCTTT
NA	TRBV7-9	NA	TRBJ2-1	CASSLGADYNEQFF	TGTGCCAGCAGCTTGGGGGCCGACTACAATGAGCAGTTCTTC
NA	TRBV6-2/TRBV6-3	NA	TRBJ2-7	CASSSLEGISYEQYF	TGTGCCAGCAGTTCCCTCGAGGGAATCTCCTACGAGCAGTACTTC
NA	TRBV6-5	TRBD1	TRBJ1-6	CASSYAGQGKNSPLHF	TGTGCCAGCAGTTACGCGGGACAGGGGAAAAATTCACCCCTCCACTTT
NA	TRBV7-2	NA	TRBJ2-5	CASSLIMGGQETQYF	TGTGCCAGCAGCCTAATCATGGGGGGCCAAGAGACCCAGTACTTC
NA	TRBV9	NA	TRBJ2-3	CASSVNPGHVLDTQYF	TGTGCCAGCAGCGTAAACCCGGGACACGTCCTAGATACGCAGTATTTT
once	TRBV5-4	NA	TRBJ2-2	CASSTRDTGELFF	TGTGCCAGCAGCACCCGGGACACCGGGGAGCTGTTTTTT
once	TRBV18	TRBD1	TRBJ1-2	CASSHGQGTETNYGYTF	TGTGCCAGCTCACACGGTCAGGGGACAGAGACTAACTATGGCTACACCTTC
NA	TRBV4-3	NA	TRBJ1-1	CASTSGSRNTEAFF	TGCGCCAGCACCTCCGGGAGCAGGAACACTGAAGCTTTCTTT
NA	TRBV7-2	TRBD1	TRBJ1-2	CASSLGQGAYGYTF	TGTGCCAGCAGCCTCGGACAGGGGGCGTATGGCTACACCTTC